The 22 T cell receptor beta chains presented below share a single source sample, sequenced in a study of T cell responses to AZD1222 COVID-19 vaccine. Sequencing was performed with immunoSEQ multiplex PCR; in TCRdb, only in-frame clones are kept and a portion is missing. The sample has about 100,000 clones; around 87% are singletons. The source material was peripheral blood, sampled on day 0 of AZD1222 vaccination. Every receptor here comes from an adult in good health.

This chain joins TRBV2 and TRBJ1-4; D ambiguous. The CDR3 sequence is 14 residues long. Per the germline V gene, CDR1 is SNHLY and CDR2 is FYNNEI. V shed 6 bases and J shed 8 bases, with 16 bases lying between them. DNA for the CDR3: TGTGCCAGCAGCTCCACAAGGGTCGGCGAAAAACTGTTTTTT. This codes for CASSSTRVGEKLFF.

V is TRBV18 and J is TRBJ2-1; 13 bases map to TRBD2. After removal of 5 bases from V and 10 bases from J, the junction contained 8 bases not matched to a gene. The germline gives CDR1 KGHSH, CDR2 LQKENI. This CDR3 has 15 residues. CDR3 DNA: TGTGCCAGCTCATTTGGGACTAGCGGGGAGTACGAGCAGTTCTTC. Its translation is CASSFGTSGEYEQFF.

The chain combines TRBV19 with TRBJ2-3; D might be TRBD1 (6 bases). Trimming removed 3 bases from V and 0 bases from J, with 16 bases in between. The germline V gene has CDR1 LNHDA and CDR2 SQIVND (reference sequence). The CDR3 has 17 residues. The CDR3: CASSILGQIASTDTQYF. The CDR3 bases are TGTGCCAGTAGTATCCTCGGACAGATAGCTAGCACAGATACGCAGTATTTT.

The rearrangement joins TRBV27 to TRBJ1-2; D not resolved. CDR3 length: 15 amino acids. Germline CDR1 MNHEY, CDR2 SMNVEV (reference sequence). V was clipped by 4 bases and J by 0 bases, with 12 bases between them. The CDR3 region is CASSSPETANYGYTF. The DNA of the CDR3 is TGTGCCAGCAGTTCTCCCGAGACCGCTAACTATGGCTACACCTTC.

V usage is TRBV14 and J usage is TRBJ1-2; D is unresolved. The V gene lost 3 bases and the J gene lost 0 bases, with 17 bases spanning the gap. Germline V CDR1 and CDR2: SGHDN, FVKESK. This CDR3 is built from 17 residues. CDR3: CASSQDPRRGANYGYTF. CDR3 nucleotides: TGTGCCAGCAGCCAGGACCCGCGGAGAGGAGCTAACTATGGCTACACCTTC.

V and J are TRBV6-5 and TRBJ1-1, with a weak D call TRBD1 (6 bases). This CDR3 contains 15 residues. In germline, CDR1 is MNHEY, CDR2 SVGAGI. Trimming cost V 6 bases and J 0 bases, with 14 bases left between them. The CDR3 region has the DNA TGTGCCAGCAGGCCCCCGGGACAATTGAACACTGAAGCTTTCTTT. It codes for CASRPPGQLNTEAFF.

V usage is TRBV19 and J usage is TRBJ1-1; a possible D gene is TRBD1 (5 bases). Looked up from germline, CDR1 is LNHDA and CDR2 is SQIVND (reference sequence). The CDR3 contains 13 residues. The V end lost 7 bases, the J end lost 3 bases, and 12 bases lay between the germline ends. This chain's CDR3 is CASTFRQYTEAFF. The CDR3 DNA is TGTGCCAGTACCTTCCGACAGTACACTGAAGCTTTCTTT.

The chain carries TRBV12-3 or TRBV12-4 and TRBJ2-7; D uncertain. This CDR3 region has 13 residues. V lost 4 bases and J lost 0, with 7 bases in between. Here the CDR3 DNA reads TGTGCCAGCAGTTACCACAGCTCCTACGAGCAGTACTTC. It is translated as CASSYHSSYEQYF.

The J gene is TRBJ2-3, the V gene TRBV6-6; 8 bases match TRBD1. The CDR3 is made up of 16 amino acids. Germline lookup yields CDR1 MNHNY and CDR2 SVGAGI (reference sequence). The junction had 13 bases not matched to a gene; V was cut back by 7 bases and J by 4 bases. The CDR3 sequence: CASTKRQGSLSDTQYF. CDR3 nucleotides: TGTGCCAGCACCAAACGACAGGGGAGTTTATCAGATACGCAGTATTTT.

The V call is TRBV2, the J call TRBJ1-2; D may be TRBD1 (5 bases). The CDR3 spans 14 residues. V dropped 6 bases and J dropped 4 bases, with 15 bases sitting between them. In germline, CDR1 is SNHLY, CDR2 FYNNEI. The chain's CDR3 is CASRETDIGYGYTF. The CDR3 DNA sequence: TGTGCCAGCAGGGAGACAGACATTGGCTATGGCTACACCTTC.

The chain couples TRBV27 to TRBJ2-7, with 7 bases fitting TRBD1. Germline CDR1 and CDR2: MNHEY and SMNVEV (reference sequence). V lost 4 bases to trimming and J lost 3 bases; unmatched junction nucleotides: 6. The length of the CDR3 is 14 residues. CDR3: CASSSDRAGYEQYF. DNA for the CDR3: TGTGCCAGCAGTTCCGACAGGGCCGGCTACGAGCAGTACTTC.

The rearrangement links TRBV18 to TRBJ1-1; D may be TRBD1 (5 bases). CDR3 length: 16 residues. The germline CDR1 and CDR2 sequences are KGHSH and LQKENI. The V end was cut by 4 bases, the J end by 0 bases, with 15 bases between. CDR3 sequence reads: CASSLGPRGLNTEAFF. DNA of the CDR3: TGTGCCAGCTCACTTGGTCCTCGGGGGTTGAACACTGAAGCTTTCTTT. Filled out from reference TRBV18 and TRBJ1-1, the complete variable domain reads NAGVMQNPRHLVRRRGQEARLRCSPMKGHSHVYWYRQLPEEGLKFMVYLQKENIIDESGMPKERFSAEFPKEGPSILRIQQVVRGDSAAYFCASSLGPRGLNTEAFFGQGTRLTVV.

The gene calls are TRBV5-1 and TRBJ2-7, with TRBD2 matching 11 bases. The V and J ends lost 4 bases and 5 bases, in that order; junction bases with no gene match: 8. CDR1 and CDR2 (germline): SGHRS, YFSETQ. CDR3 size: 15 residues. This CDR3 reads CASSISGGAFNEQYF. For the CDR3, the DNA is TGCGCCAGCAGCATTAGCGGGGGGGCTTTTAACGAGCAGTACTTC.

The V call is TRBV18, the J call TRBJ1-2; no reliable D call. CDR1 and CDR2 (germline): KGHSH, LQKENI. This CDR3 is built from 15 residues. V was clipped by 5 bases and J by 8 bases, with 21 bases between them. The CDR3 loop reads CASSSSKGIQEGYTF. CDR3 nucleotides: TGTGCCAGCTCATCCAGTAAAGGGATCCAAGAAGGCTACACCTTC. The variable domain in full, completed from reference TRBV18 and TRBJ1-2, reads NAGVMQNPRHLVRRRGQEARLRCSPMKGHSHVYWYRQLPEEGLKFMVYLQKENIIDESGMPKERFSAEFPKEGPSILRIQQVVRGDSAAYFCASSSSKGIQEGYTFGSGTRLTVV.

This sequence joins TRBV7-2 and TRBJ1-1; D is ambiguous. With 3 bases removed from V and 1 base from J, the gap between germline ends came to 6 bases. This CDR3 is 13 amino acids long. Germline V gene data show CDR1 as SGHTA and CDR2 as FQGNSA. The CDR3 DNA is TGTGCCAGCAGCTTGAGAGGGAACACTGAAGCTTTCTTT. The encoded protein is CASSLRGNTEAFF.

The CDR3 DNA is TGCAGCGCGTGGGGTCGAAGCACTGAAGCTTTCTTT. It is translated as CSAWGRSTEAFF. The chain joins TRBV29-1 to TRBJ1-1, with D uncertain. The germline gives CDR1 SQVTM, CDR2 ANQGSEA. This CDR3 contains 12 residues. V lost 7 bases to trimming and J lost 4 bases, with 13 bases between them.

This chain connects TRBV6-5 to TRBJ2-2; D uncertain. This CDR3 comprises 16 residues. V gave up 4 bases and J gave up 0 bases, with 12 bases separating them. CDR1 is MNHEY and CDR2 is SVGAGI in the germline V gene. CDR3 sequence reads: CASSFRRTANTGELFF. CDR3 in DNA: TGTGCCAGCAGTTTCCGACGTACCGCGAACACCGGGGAGCTGTTTTTT.

V gene TRBV16 combines with J gene TRBJ2-1, with D perhaps matching TRBD1 (5 bases). Germline CDR1 is KGHSY and CDR2 is FQNENV. The length of the CDR3 is 13 residues. Trimming took off 7 bases at V and 0 bases at J, with 7 bases between the two ends. CDR3 amino acids: CASNQGSYNEQFF. The CDR3 DNA reads as TGTGCCAGCAATCAGGGCTCCTACAATGAGCAGTTCTTC.

The CDR3 protein is CASSRDFAYEQYF. The CDR3 bases are TGTGCCAGCAGTAGGGACTTCGCCTACGAGCAGTACTTC. The chain links TRBV5-4 to TRBJ2-7; D might be TRBD2 (6 bases). The CDR3 covers 13 residues. Trimming took off 5 bases at V and 2 bases at J, with 11 bases between the two ends. From germline, CDR1 is SGHNT and CDR2 YYREEE (reference sequence).

The CDR3 nucleotides read TGTGCCAGCAGCCCTAGGATCGGGATGGGCAATGAGCAGTTCTTC. Protein product: CASSPRIGMGNEQFF. J is TRBJ2-1 and V is TRBV2; possibly TRBD2 for D (5 bases). The germline V gene has CDR1 SNHLY and CDR2 FYNNEI. Trimming removed 6 bases from V and 6 bases from J, with 18 bases in between. This CDR3 has 15 residues.

V gene TRBV27 combines with J gene TRBJ1-2, with D unresolved. The CDR3 totals 13 residues. Germline values: CDR1 MNHEY, CDR2 SMNVEV (reference sequence). The V end was cut by 8 bases, the J end by 8 bases, with 18 bases between. The CDR3 nucleotides are TGTGCCAGCGCCACACACGCCGGAAAGGGCTACACCTTC. It specifies CASATHAGKGYTF.

The genes are TRBV5-4 and TRBJ1-2, with a possible D match to TRBD1 (5 bases). Germline CDR1 and CDR2: SGHNT and YYREEE (reference sequence). The germline V and J ends were trimmed by 2 bases and 3 bases, with 8 bases remaining between them. The CDR3 is 13 residues long. The DNA of the CDR3 is TGTGCCAGCAGCTTCCGCAGGGACTATGGCTACACCTTC. Protein product: CASSFRRDYGYTF.